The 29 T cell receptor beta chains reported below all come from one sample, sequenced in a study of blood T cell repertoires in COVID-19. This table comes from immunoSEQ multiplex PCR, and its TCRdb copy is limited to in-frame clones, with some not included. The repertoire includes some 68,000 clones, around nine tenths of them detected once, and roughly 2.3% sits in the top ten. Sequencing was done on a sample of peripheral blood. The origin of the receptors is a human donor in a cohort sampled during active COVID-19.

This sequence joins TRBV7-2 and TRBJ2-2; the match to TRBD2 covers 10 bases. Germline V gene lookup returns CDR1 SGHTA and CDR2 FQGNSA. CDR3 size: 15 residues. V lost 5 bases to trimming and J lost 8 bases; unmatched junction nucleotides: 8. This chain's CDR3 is CASSRTSGRRGELFF. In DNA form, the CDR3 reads TGTGCCAGCAGCCGGACTAGCGGACGGAGGGGGGAGCTGTTTTTT.

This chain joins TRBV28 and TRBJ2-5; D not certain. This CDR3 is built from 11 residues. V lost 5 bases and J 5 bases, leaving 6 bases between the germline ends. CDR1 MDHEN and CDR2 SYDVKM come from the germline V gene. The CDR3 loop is CASSLPETQYF. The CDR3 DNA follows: TGTGCCAGCAGTCTCCCGGAGACCCAGTACTTC.

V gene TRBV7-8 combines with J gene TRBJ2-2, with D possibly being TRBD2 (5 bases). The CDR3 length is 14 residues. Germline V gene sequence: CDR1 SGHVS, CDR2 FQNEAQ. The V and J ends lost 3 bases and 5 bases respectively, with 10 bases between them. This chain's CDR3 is CASSLPRGTGELFF. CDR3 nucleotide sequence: TGTGCCAGCAGCTTGCCCCGGGGAACCGGGGAGCTGTTTTTT. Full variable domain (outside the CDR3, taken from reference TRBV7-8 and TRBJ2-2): GAGVSQSPRYKVAKRGQDVALRCDPISGHVSLFWYQQALGQGPEFLTYFQNEAQLDKSGLPSDRFFAERPEGSVSTLKIQRTQQEDSAVYLCASSLPRGTGELFFGEGSRLTVL.

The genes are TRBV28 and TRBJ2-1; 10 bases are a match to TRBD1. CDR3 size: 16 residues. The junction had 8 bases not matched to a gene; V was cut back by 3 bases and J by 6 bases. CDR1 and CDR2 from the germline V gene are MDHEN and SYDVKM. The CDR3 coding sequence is TGTGCCAGCAGTTTTCTCTCTGGGACAGGGGTCAATGAGCAGTTCTTC. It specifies CASSFLSGTGVNEQFF. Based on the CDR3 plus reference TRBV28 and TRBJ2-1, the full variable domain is DVKVTQSSRYLVKRTGEKVFLECVQDMDHENMFWYRQDPGLGLRLIYFSYDVKMKEKGDIPEGYSVSREKKERFSLILESASTNQTSMYLCASSFLSGTGVNEQFFGPGTRLTVL.

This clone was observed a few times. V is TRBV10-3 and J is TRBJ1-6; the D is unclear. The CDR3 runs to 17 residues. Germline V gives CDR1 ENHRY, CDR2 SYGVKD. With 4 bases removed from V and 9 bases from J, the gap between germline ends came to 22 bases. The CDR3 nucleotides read TGTGCCATCAGTGCTCGTCCCGGTGATAATTACGGTTCACCCCTCCACTTT. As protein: CAISARPGDNYGSPLHF.

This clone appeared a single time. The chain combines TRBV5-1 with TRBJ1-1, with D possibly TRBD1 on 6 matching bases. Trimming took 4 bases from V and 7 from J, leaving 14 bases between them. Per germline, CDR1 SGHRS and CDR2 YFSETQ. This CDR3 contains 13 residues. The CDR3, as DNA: TGCGCCAGCAGCATACAGGGACTAGATGAAGCTTTCTTT. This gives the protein CASSIQGLDEAFF.

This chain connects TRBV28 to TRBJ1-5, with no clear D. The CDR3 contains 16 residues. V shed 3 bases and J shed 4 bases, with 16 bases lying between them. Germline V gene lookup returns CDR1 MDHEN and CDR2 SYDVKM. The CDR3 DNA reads TGTGCCAGCAGTTTGAGTCCCTACCAGGATAATCAGCCCCAGCATTTT. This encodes CASSLSPYQDNQPQHF.

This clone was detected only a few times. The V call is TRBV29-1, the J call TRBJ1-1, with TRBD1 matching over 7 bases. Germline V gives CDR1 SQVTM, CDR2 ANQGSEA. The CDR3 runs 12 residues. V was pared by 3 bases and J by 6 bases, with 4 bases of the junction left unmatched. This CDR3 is CSVDRGYAEAFF. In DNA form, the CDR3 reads TGCAGCGTTGACAGGGGGTACGCTGAAGCTTTCTTT.

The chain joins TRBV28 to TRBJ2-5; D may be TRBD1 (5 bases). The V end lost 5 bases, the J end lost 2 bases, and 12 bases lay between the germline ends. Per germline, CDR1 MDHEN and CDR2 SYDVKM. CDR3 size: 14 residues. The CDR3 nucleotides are TGTGCCAGCAGTCCCCAGGGCGAGCAAGAGACCCAGTACTTC. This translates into CASSPQGEQETQYF.

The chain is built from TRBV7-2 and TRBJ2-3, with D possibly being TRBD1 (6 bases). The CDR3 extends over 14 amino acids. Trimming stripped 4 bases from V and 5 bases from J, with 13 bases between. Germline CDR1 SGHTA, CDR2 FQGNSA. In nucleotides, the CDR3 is TGTGCCAGCAGCTCTGAAGGGGGAAGAGATACGCAGTATTTT. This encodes CASSSEGGRDTQYF.

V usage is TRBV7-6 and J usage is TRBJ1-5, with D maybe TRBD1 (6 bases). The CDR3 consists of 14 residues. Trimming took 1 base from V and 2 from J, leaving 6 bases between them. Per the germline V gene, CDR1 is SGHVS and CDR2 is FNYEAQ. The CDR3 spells CASSLGQGNQPQHF. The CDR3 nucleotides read TGTGCCAGCAGCTTAGGACAGGGCAATCAGCCCCAGCATTTT.

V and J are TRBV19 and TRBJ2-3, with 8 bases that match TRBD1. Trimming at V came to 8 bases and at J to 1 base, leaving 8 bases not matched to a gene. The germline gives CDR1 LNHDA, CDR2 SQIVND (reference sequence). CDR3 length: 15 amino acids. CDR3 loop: CASLPRTGRTDTQYF. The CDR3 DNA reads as TGTGCCAGTCTACCACGGACAGGGCGCACAGATACGCAGTATTTT.

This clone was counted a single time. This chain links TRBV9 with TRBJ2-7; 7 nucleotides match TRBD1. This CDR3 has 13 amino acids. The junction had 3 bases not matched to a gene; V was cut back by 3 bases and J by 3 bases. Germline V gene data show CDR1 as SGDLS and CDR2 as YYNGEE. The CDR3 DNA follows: TGTGCCAGCAGCGGAGGGGGCGGCTACGAGCAGTACTTC. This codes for CASSGGGGYEQYF.

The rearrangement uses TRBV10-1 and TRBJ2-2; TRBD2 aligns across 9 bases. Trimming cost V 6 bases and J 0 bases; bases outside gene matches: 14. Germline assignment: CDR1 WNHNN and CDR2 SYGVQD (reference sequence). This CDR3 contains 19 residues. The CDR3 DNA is TGCGCCAGCAGCGACCAGCGGGGGGACATCGCTCCGAACACCGGGGAGCTGTTTTTT. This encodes CASSDQRGDIAPNTGELFF.

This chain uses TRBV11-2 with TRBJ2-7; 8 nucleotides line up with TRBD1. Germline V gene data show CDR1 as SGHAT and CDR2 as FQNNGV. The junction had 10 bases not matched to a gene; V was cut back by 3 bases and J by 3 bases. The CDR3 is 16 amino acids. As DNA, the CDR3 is TGTGCCAGCAGCTTTGGGTATGGGACAGGCATCTACGAGCAGTACTTC. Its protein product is CASSFGYGTGIYEQYF.

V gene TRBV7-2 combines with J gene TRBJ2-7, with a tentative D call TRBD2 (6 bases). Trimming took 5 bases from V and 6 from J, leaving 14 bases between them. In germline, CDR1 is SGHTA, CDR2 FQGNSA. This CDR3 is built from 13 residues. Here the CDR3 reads CASSPGDGAEQYF. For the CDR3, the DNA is TGTGCCAGCAGCCCGGGGGACGGCGCCGAGCAGTACTTC. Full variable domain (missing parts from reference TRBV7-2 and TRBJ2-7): GAGVSQSPSNKVTEKGKDVELRCDPISGHTALYWYRQSLGQGLEFLIYFQGNSAPDKSGLPSDRFSAERTGGSVSTLTIQRTQQEDSAVYLCASSPGDGAEQYFGPGTRLTVT.

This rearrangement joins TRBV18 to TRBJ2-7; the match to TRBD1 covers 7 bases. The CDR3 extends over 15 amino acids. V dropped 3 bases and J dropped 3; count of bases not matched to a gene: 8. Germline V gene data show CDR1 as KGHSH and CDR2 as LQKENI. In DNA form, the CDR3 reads TGTGCCAGCTCACCGTCGACAGGGTTGCGCTACGAGCAGTACTTC. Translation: CASSPSTGLRYEQYF.

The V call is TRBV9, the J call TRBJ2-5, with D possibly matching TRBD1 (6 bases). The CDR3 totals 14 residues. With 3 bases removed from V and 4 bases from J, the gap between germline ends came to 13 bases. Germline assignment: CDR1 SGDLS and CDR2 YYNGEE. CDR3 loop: CASSAQGSGETQYF. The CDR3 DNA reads TGTGCCAGCAGCGCACAGGGATCTGGAGAGACCCAGTACTTC.

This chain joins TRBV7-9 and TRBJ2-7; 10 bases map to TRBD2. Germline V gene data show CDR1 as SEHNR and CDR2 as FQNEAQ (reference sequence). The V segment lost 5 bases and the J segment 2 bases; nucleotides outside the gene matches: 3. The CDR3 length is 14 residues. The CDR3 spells CASSQLAGTYEQYF. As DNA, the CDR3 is TGTGCCAGCAGCCAACTAGCGGGAACCTACGAGCAGTACTTC. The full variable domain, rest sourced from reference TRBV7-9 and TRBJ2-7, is DTGVSQNPRHKITKRGQNVTFRCDPISEHNRLYWYRQTLGQGPEFLTYFQNEAQLEKSRLLSDRFSAERPKGSFSTLEIQRTEQGDSAMYLCASSQLAGTYEQYFGPGTRLTVT.

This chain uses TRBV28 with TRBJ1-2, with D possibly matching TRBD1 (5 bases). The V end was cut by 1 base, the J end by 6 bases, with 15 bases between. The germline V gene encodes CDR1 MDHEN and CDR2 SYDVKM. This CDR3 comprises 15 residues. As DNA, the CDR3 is TGTGCCAGCAGTTTATCCCCGGGGGGGAGGGATGGCTACACCTTC. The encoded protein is CASSLSPGGRDGYTF.

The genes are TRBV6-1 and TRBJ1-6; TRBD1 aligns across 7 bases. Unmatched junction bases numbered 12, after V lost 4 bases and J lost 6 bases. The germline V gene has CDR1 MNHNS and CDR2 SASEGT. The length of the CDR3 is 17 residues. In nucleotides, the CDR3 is TGTGCCAGCAGTGTGGGGGATCAGGGACAGAGTAATTCACCCCTCCACTTT. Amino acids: CASSVGDQGQSNSPLHF.

The CDR3 loop reads CASRLNEGLAGGRNTGELFF. For the CDR3, the DNA is TGTGCCAGCAGGCTAAACGAGGGACTAGCGGGAGGGCGGAACACCGGGGAGCTGTTTTTT. The V gene is TRBV21-1, the J gene TRBJ2-2; the table calls TRBD2, which could not be checked here. TRBV21-1 is annotated as a pseudogene. CDR3 size: 20 residues.

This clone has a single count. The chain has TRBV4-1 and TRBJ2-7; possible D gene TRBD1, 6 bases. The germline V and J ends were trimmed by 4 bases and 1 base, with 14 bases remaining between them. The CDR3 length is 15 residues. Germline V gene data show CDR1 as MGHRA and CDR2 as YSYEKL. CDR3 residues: CASSLRGTGSYEQYF. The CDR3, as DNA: TGCGCCAGCAGCCTAAGAGGAACAGGGTCCTACGAGCAGTACTTC.

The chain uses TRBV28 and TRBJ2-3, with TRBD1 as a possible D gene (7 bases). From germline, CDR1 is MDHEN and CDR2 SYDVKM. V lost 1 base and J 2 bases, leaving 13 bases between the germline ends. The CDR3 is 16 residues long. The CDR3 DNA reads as TGTGCCAGCAGTTTATATGGAGGGGGCTCCACAGATACGCAGTATTTT. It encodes CASSLYGGGSTDTQYF.

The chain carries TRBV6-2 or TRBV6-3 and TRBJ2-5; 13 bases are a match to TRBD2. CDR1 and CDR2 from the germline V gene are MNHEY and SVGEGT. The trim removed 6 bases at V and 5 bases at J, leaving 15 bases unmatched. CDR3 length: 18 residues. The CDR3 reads CASSGGPTSGRRGETQYF. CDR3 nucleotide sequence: TGTGCCAGCAGCGGCGGACCGACTAGCGGGAGGAGAGGGGAGACCCAGTACTTC.

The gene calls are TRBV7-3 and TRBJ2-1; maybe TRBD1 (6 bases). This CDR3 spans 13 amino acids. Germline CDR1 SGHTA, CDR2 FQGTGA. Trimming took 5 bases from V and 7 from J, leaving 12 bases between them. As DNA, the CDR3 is TGTGCCAGCAGCCCAGGGGCAGGAAATGAGCAGTTCTTC. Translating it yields CASSPGAGNEQFF.

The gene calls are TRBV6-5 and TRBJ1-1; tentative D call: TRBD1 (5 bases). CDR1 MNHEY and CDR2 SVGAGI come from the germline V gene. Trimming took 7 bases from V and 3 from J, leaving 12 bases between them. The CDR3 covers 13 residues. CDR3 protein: CASTTAGYTEAFF. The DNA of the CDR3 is TGTGCCAGCACGACCGCAGGGTACACTGAAGCTTTCTTT.

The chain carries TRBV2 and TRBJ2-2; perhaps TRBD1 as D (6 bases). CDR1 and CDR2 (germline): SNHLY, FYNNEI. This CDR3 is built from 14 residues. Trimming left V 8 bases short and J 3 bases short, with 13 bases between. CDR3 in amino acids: CASRQARDTGELFF. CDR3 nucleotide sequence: TGTGCCAGCCGACAGGCACGAGACACCGGGGAGCTGTTTTTT.

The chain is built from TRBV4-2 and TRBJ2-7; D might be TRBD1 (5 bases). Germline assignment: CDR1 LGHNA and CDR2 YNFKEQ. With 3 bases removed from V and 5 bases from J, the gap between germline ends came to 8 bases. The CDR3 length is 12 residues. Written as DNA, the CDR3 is TGTGCCAGCAGCCAGCAGGGCCACGAGCAGTACTTC. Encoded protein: CASSQQGHEQYF.